These 32 T cell receptor beta chains came from one sample sequenced in a study of shared T cell receptors in the human thymus. Sequencing used immunoSEQ multiplex PCR; TCRdb keeps in-frame clones, though not all of them. The sample has about 660,000 clones, roughly 86% seen once. These data were likewise used in another study, on human thymus T cells.

The source material was thymocytes. The receptor source for this set is a boy under two years old with a congenital heart defect.

This sequence joins TRBV14 and TRBJ1-4; tentative D call: TRBD1 (5 bases). Trimming removed 3 bases at V and 4 bases at J, with 12 bases between. This CDR3 is 15 amino acids long. From germline, CDR1 is SGHDN and CDR2 FVKESK. The CDR3 sequence is CASSQIRGVNEKLFF. CDR3 DNA: TGTGCCAGCAGCCAGATCCGGGGGGTTAATGAAAAACTGTTTTTT.

Worth noting for this clone: At one end, the junction sequence differs from germline, possibly due to a read error. The CDR3 protein is CASSVDTYNSPLHF. The CDR3 DNA sequence: TGTGCCAGTAGTGTAGACACCTATAATTCACCCCTCCACTTT. The V gene is TRBV19, the J gene TRBJ1-6; D ambiguous. Germline CDR1 is LNHDA and CDR2 is SQIVND (reference sequence). The CDR3 sequence is 14 residues long.

This chain uses TRBV5-1 with TRBJ1-4, with D possibly being TRBD1 (6 bases). Germline CDR1 reads SGHRS; CDR2 reads YFSETQ. This CDR3 is built from 14 residues. Trimming took 4 bases from V and 8 from J, leaving 15 bases between them. This CDR3 is CASSGGGAGEKLFF. The CDR3 DNA is TGCGCCAGCAGCGGAGGGGGGGCAGGAGAAAAACTGTTTTTT.

This chain joins TRBV2 and TRBJ2-2; TRBD2 is a possible D gene (7 bases). Germline V gene sequence: CDR1 SNHLY, CDR2 FYNNEI. V was cut by 6 bases and J by 1 base, with 21 bases left in between. This CDR3 has 18 residues. The CDR3 region has the DNA TGTGCCAGCAGACTCATCAGCGGGACACTTCTGAACACCGGGGAGCTGTTTTTT. This translates into CASRLISGTLLNTGELFF.

The rearrangement uses TRBV6-7 and TRBJ2-7, with a weak D call TRBD2 (5 bases). TRBV6-7 is treated as an ORF (open reading frame) with a function not yet certain. V lost 2 bases and J 0 bases, leaving 14 bases between the germline ends. The CDR3 is made up of 16 amino acids. The CDR3 is CASSYTDCTVSYEQYF. The CDR3 DNA follows: TGTGCCAGCAGTTACACGGACTGTACCGTCTCCTACGAGCAGTACTTC.

Concerning this clone: Relative to the germline gene, one junction end is altered; a read error may explain this. Different DNA sequences within this sample yield the same CDR3. V is TRBV4-1 and J is TRBJ1-6, with no clear D. This CDR3 is built from 16 residues. Germline V lookup: CDR1 MGHRA, CDR2 YSYEKL. CDR3 sequence: CASSSRGSISNSPLHF. CDR3 bases: TGCGCCAGCAGCTCACGAGGGTCAATATCAAATTCCCCCCTCCACTTT.

The chain carries TRBV15 and TRBJ2-2; 7 bases agree with TRBD1. V was pared by 4 bases and J by 1 base, with 6 bases of the junction left unmatched. CDR1 is LNHNV and CDR2 is YYDKDF in the germline V gene (reference sequence). This CDR3 region has 16 residues. DNA of the CDR3: TGTGCCACCAGCACCCCACAGGGGCTGAACACCGGGGAGCTGTTTTTT. Translated: CATSTPQGLNTGELFF.

The chain employs TRBV7-6 and TRBJ2-1; 8 bases align to TRBD2. The germline V gene encodes CDR1 SGHVS and CDR2 FNYEAQ. The trim removed 5 bases at V and 0 bases at J, leaving 9 bases unmatched. The CDR3 extends over 17 amino acids. The CDR3 DNA reads as TGTGCCAGCAGCCCTGGGACTAGTGGGTACTCCTACAATGAGCAGTTCTTC. It translates to CASSPGTSGYSYNEQFF.

The chain recombines TRBV13 with TRBJ1-5; D might be TRBD1 (5 bases). Trimming left V 5 bases short and J 6 bases short, with 14 bases between. This CDR3 region has 14 residues. Per the germline V gene, CDR1 is PRHDT and CDR2 is FYEKMQ (reference sequence). This CDR3 is CASSQQGGRQPQHF. For the CDR3, the DNA is TGTGCCAGCAGCCAGCAGGGTGGTCGTCAGCCCCAGCATTTT.

The chain couples TRBV1 to TRBJ2-1; no check of the table's D call, TRBD2, against the DNA was made. TRBV1 is marked as a pseudogene. This CDR3 comprises 18 residues. CDR3 in DNA: TGCACCAGCAGCCTACAGACTAGATGGGCAGACTCCTACAATGAGCAGTTCTTC. Amino acid sequence: CTSSLQTRWADSYNEQFF.

There are a few counts of this clone. The chain links TRBV25-1 to TRBJ2-1, with 7 bases aligning to TRBD2. CDR1 is MGHDK and CDR2 is SYGVNS in the germline V gene. The CDR3 loop spans 16 amino acids. The V gene end was trimmed by 3 bases and the J gene end by 2 bases; junction bases not matched to a gene: 7. The CDR3 bases are TGTGCCAGCAGTGAGCATCCTAGCGGCCCCTACAATGAGCAGTTCTTC. Translating it yields CASSEHPSGPYNEQFF.

The chain combines TRBV7-2 with TRBJ1-1, with D hard to call. Germline assignment: CDR1 SGHTA and CDR2 FQGNSA. The ends were cut back, 1 base at V and 1 base at J, with 7 bases in the middle. This CDR3 has 14 amino acids. CDR3: CASSLEAGNTEAFF. The CDR3 DNA reads as TGTGCCAGCAGCTTAGAGGCAGGGAACACTGAAGCTTTCTTT.

In DNA, the CDR3 is TGTGCCAGCAGCGAAGCCGGGACAGGGGGCAAAGAGACCCAGTACTTC. It translates to CASSEAGTGGKETQYF. This chain links TRBV5-6 with TRBJ2-5, with 12 bases aligning to TRBD1. V shed 4 bases and J 3 bases; nucleotides not matched to a gene: 7. This CDR3 spans 16 amino acids. Germline V CDR1 and CDR2: SGHDT, YYEEEE.

In its sample, this clone was seen a few times. The chain joins TRBV18 to TRBJ2-6; perhaps TRBD2 as D (5 bases). Germline values: CDR1 KGHSH, CDR2 LQKENI. This CDR3 region has 15 residues. Trimming took 3 bases from V and 2 from J, leaving 8 bases between them. Here the CDR3 reads CASSPERAGANVLTF. The CDR3 nucleotides read TGTGCCAGCTCACCTGAGAGGGCTGGGGCCAACGTCCTGACTTTC. The whole variable domain, remainder taken from reference TRBV18 and TRBJ2-6, is NAGVMQNPRHLVRRRGQEARLRCSPMKGHSHVYWYRQLPEEGLKFMVYLQKENIIDESGMPKERFSAEFPKEGPSILRIQQVVRGDSAAYFCASSPERAGANVLTFGAGSRLTVL.

The chain combines TRBV10-2 with TRBJ2-7; D remains unclear. This CDR3 is built from 12 residues. V lost 8 bases and J 5 bases, leaving 13 bases between the germline ends. The germline V gene encodes CDR1 WSHSY and CDR2 SAAADI. CDR3 amino acids: CASGLGSDEQYF. The CDR3 DNA reads as TGCGCCAGCGGCCTAGGTTCCGACGAGCAGTACTTC.

The chain joins TRBV9 to TRBJ1-4, with TRBD1 matching over 7 bases. The junction had 6 bases not matched to a gene; V was cut back by 5 bases and J by 8 bases. The CDR3 sequence is 13 residues long. From germline, CDR1 is SGDLS and CDR2 YYNGEE. CDR3 in DNA: TGTGCCAGCAGTACAGGGGAGAGGGAAAAACTGTTTTTT. It yields the protein CASSTGEREKLFF.

This clone showed up just once. The chain recombines TRBV9 with TRBJ2-1; 7 nucleotides line up with TRBD2. The CDR3 is made up of 14 amino acids. V was pared by 0 bases and J by 6 bases, with 3 bases of the junction left unmatched. CDR1 is SGDLS, CDR2 YYNGEE, per germline. Here the CDR3 reads CASSVAGRSNEQFF. CDR3 in DNA: TGTGCCAGCAGCGTAGCCGGGAGGAGCAATGAGCAGTTCTTC.

This chain joins TRBV27 and TRBJ1-2, with a weak D call TRBD1 (6 bases). The length of the CDR3 is 15 residues. Germline V gene sequence: CDR1 MNHEY, CDR2 SMNVEV (reference sequence). Trimming took 2 bases from V and 4 from J, leaving 14 bases between them. This CDR3 is CASSLSRGPSYGYTF. CDR3 nucleotides: TGTGCCAGCAGTTTAAGCAGGGGCCCAAGCTATGGCTACACCTTC.

About this clone itself: A read error may produce the germline difference seen at one junction end. The J gene is TRBJ1-5, the V gene TRBV5-5, with D uncertain. This CDR3 comprises 16 residues. Looked up from germline, CDR1 is SGHKS and CDR2 is YYEKEE (reference sequence). DNA for the CDR3: TGTACCAGCAGCTCCGAGCCGAACTCATCCCATCAGCCCCAGCATTTT. This codes for CTSSSEPNSSHQPQHF.

This chain joins TRBV6-1 and TRBJ1-2; 7 bases agree with TRBD1. V was clipped by 8 bases and J by 6 bases; unmatched bases: 15. The CDR3 is 15 amino acids. Germline loops: CDR1 MNHNS, CDR2 SASEGT. The DNA for the CDR3 is TGTGCCAGCGGCCCTGCAGCAGGGGGGCGGCATGGCTACACCTTC. Translated: CASGPAAGGRHGYTF.

This clone was recorded a few times. V usage is TRBV5-1 and J usage is TRBJ1-6; 10 nucleotides match TRBD1. CDR3 length: 16 amino acids. Germline trimming cut 1 base from V and 9 bases from J; bases unmatched to any gene: 7. Germline CDR1 and CDR2: SGHRS and YFSETQ. The CDR3 DNA sequence: TGCGCCAGCAGCTTGCGGGGACAGGGGATGGGTTCACCCCTCCACTTT. It translates to CASSLRGQGMGSPLHF.

V and J are TRBV4-3 and TRBJ2-7; maybe TRBD1 (6 bases). This CDR3 has 20 residues. V was pared by 0 bases and J by 5 bases, with 29 bases between. CDR1 is LGHNA, CDR2 YSLEER, per germline. CDR3 loop: CASSQDERHTRGPGKNEQYF. The CDR3 DNA sequence: TGCGCCAGCAGCCAAGATGAACGGCACACCAGGGGTCCCGGTAAAAACGAGCAGTACTTC.

Remarks on this clone: An end of the junction differs from the germline gene, which may be a read error. The V gene is TRBV6-5, the J gene TRBJ2-5; D ambiguous. This CDR3 region has 14 residues. Per germline, CDR1 MNHEY and CDR2 SVGAGI. CDR3 in amino acids: CASSAPQPQEAQYF. CDR3 DNA sequence: TGTGCCAGCAGTGCCCCTCAGCCCCAAGAGGCCCAGTACTTC.

The rearrangement uses TRBV27 and TRBJ1-4, with D possibly TRBD1 on 5 matching bases. The V gene's germline CDR1 is MNHEY and CDR2 SMNVEV (reference sequence). Between the trimmed V and J ends, which lost 5 bases and 0 bases, there was a span of 10 bases. The CDR3 runs to 15 residues. CDR3 in amino acids: CASSPTGTTNEKLFF. The CDR3 nucleotides read TGTGCCAGCAGTCCCACAGGTACAACTAATGAAAAACTGTTTTTT.

The gene calls are TRBV28 and TRBJ2-7; 7 nucleotides line up with TRBD2. CDR1 and CDR2 (germline): MDHEN, SYDVKM. After removal of 8 bases from V and 3 bases from J, the junction contained 10 bases not matched to a gene. This CDR3 spans 14 amino acids. In nucleotides, the CDR3 is TGTGCCAGCGCACGACCCCAGCGGGGCTACGAGCAGTACTTC. This gives the protein CASARPQRGYEQYF.

This clone occurred once. This rearrangement joins TRBV29-1 to TRBJ2-3; 13 bases map to TRBD2. The CDR3 has 16 amino acids. The germline V gene has CDR1 SQVTM and CDR2 ANQGSEA. V shed 3 bases and J 3 bases; nucleotides not matched to a gene: 6. The CDR3 is CSVDWTSGRATDTQYF. The CDR3 DNA sequence: TGCAGCGTTGACTGGACTAGCGGGAGAGCGACAGATACGCAGTATTTT.

The gene calls are TRBV5-6 and TRBJ2-7; 8 bases map to TRBD1. V trimming: 4 bases; J trimming: 3 bases; junction bases outside the gene matches: 12. Germline lookup yields CDR1 SGHDT and CDR2 YYEEEE. The CDR3 is made up of 16 amino acids. The CDR3, as DNA: TGTGCCAGCAGCGCAGATACGGGACAGGTAAACTACGAGCAGTACTTC. Translated: CASSADTGQVNYEQYF.

The chain links TRBV28 to TRBJ2-7; the match to TRBD1 covers 9 bases. Trimming took 6 bases from V and 5 from J; bases not matched to a gene: 14. This CDR3 comprises 16 residues. Germline CDR1 is MDHEN and CDR2 is SYDVKM. The CDR3 here is CASRPITGTGLDEQYF. The CDR3 nucleotides are TGTGCCAGCAGACCTATCACGGGGACAGGGCTCGACGAGCAGTACTTC.

The chain uses TRBV5-4 and TRBJ1-5, with D unresolved. This CDR3 has 13 residues. Germline values: CDR1 SGHNT, CDR2 YYREEE (reference sequence). V dropped 0 bases and J dropped 5 bases, with 6 bases sitting between them. The CDR3 DNA reads as TGTGCCAGCAGCTTGGGGTCGGATCAGCCCCAGCATTTT. Residues: CASSLGSDQPQHF.

A remark on this clone: The same CDR3 also results from other DNA sequences found in this sample. The chain is built from TRBV27 and TRBJ1-2; 8 nucleotides line up with TRBD1. J was trimmed by 4 bases and V by 2 bases; bases with no gene match: 0. Germline values: CDR1 MNHEY, CDR2 SMNVEV (reference sequence). This CDR3 has 13 amino acids. Here the CDR3 reads CASSLGQGYGYTF. The CDR3 DNA reads as TGTGCCAGCAGTTTAGGACAGGGCTATGGCTACACCTTC.

V gene TRBV7-2 combines with J gene TRBJ2-5; 11 bases fit TRBD1. J lost 5 bases, V lost 1 base, and 9 bases had no gene match. The CDR3 runs 17 residues. Per the germline V gene, CDR1 is SGHTA and CDR2 is FQGNSA. In DNA form, the CDR3 reads TGTGCCAGCAGCTTAGGGGCGGGACAGGGGGAGACTGAGACCCAGTACTTC. The encoded protein is CASSLGAGQGETETQYF.

This sequence joins TRBV28 and TRBJ1-5; 8 bases align to TRBD1. The junction had 17 bases not matched to a gene; V was cut back by 1 base and J by 0 bases. The CDR3 has 21 residues. Germline V CDR1 and CDR2: MDHEN, SYDVKM. In nucleotides, the CDR3 is TGTGCCAGCAGTTTATACCCAACCGGGACAGGAGTTTCCTATAGCAATCAGCCCCAGCATTTT. Its translation is CASSLYPTGTGVSYSNQPQHF.